The clone carrying this T cell receptor beta chain showed up many times. The antigen is not known. This specimen belongs to a study of T-cell reconstitution after alpha-beta-depleted transplantation in children. Researchers prepared the TCRbeta library using unique molecular identifiers, the study reports. TCRdb analysed the PCR reads with MiXCR anew, one entry per CDR3 protein. The data contain tens of thousands of distinct CDR3 sequences, less than 6% of them singletons. In germline, CDR1 is LGHNA, CDR2 YNFKEQ. Trimming cost V 4 bases and J 4 bases; bases outside gene matches: 10. CDR3 length: 16 amino acids. Study-level findings and limits: A year post-transplant, T-cell counts and diversity derived mostly from newly produced T cells. The study reportedly traced alpha-beta T cells about two months after transplant to several hundred expanded graft clones. Where some patients showed high TCRbeta diversity at day 60, it came from recipient T cells and thymic progenitors that had survived.

The sequenced sample was PBMCs, mostly from graft donor cells, obtained 60 days after TCRalphabeta/CD19-depleted stem cell transplant. V and J are TRBV4-2 and TRBJ2-5; 9 nucleotides agree with TRBD1. This receptor was identified in a female patient aged 2 to 10 who had a stem cell transplant for aplastic anemia, so the T cells may come from the graft donor. The CDR3 protein is CASSPSGQGVAETQYF. The CDR3 DNA follows: TGTGCCAGCAGCCCTTCGGGACAGGGTGTCGCAGAGACCCAGTACTTC.